These T cell receptor beta chains were read from a single sample in a study of T cells expressing NK-cell markers. TCRdb re-called the 5' RACE reads and catalogs CDR3 proteins one per entry, DNA excluded. The sample table includes 150,000 or so distinct CDR3 sequences. Specimen: blood T cells: a sorted CD56 or NKG2C T cell subset, CD4+ or CD8+ T cells, or bulk PBMC T cells (not recorded which). These receptors came from a woman between 50 and 59 years old in good health. Each CDR3 is given with its conserved first and last residue.

v_call	j_call	cdr3_aa
TRBV12-3/TRBV12-4	TRBJ2-6	CASSFGGPGANVLTF
TRBV25-1	TRBJ2-4	CASSGFDENIQYF
TRBV29-1	TRBJ2-1	CSVGPFPGLAGVVRNEQFF
TRBV2	TRBJ2-3	CASSPQASSGQNTQYF
TRBV11-2	TRBJ2-5	CASSPPKLGQETQYF
TRBV19	TRBJ2-7	CASTLSGESNEQYF
TRBV12-3/TRBV12-4	TRBJ2-1	CASSLPKPRQGDYNEQFF
TRBV5-6	TRBJ2-3	CASYDGTSFPDTQYF
TRBV12-3/TRBV12-4	TRBJ1-1	CASSLAQGLGTEAFF
TRBV27	TRBJ2-2	CASSLPSGTGELFF
TRBV3-1	TRBJ2-3	CASSQRGQGTSGYTDTQYF
TRBV14	TRBJ2-7	CASSQEDDGSYEQYF
TRBV2	TRBJ1-1	CASSRTGGNTEAFF
TRBV20-1	TRBJ2-5	CSARVGLAGATRETQYF
TRBV6-5	TRBJ2-1	CASSNNRYSIDEQFF
TRBV12-3/TRBV12-4	TRBJ2-3	CASRVEGGTDTQYF
TRBV7-8	TRBJ1-1	CASSPQGPVNTEAFF
TRBV25-1	TRBJ1-1	CASSELTRANTEAFF
TRBV27	TRBJ1-1	CASITQGRGTEAFF
TRBV27	TRBJ2-7	CASSLTGSEQYF
TRBV18	TRBJ2-2	CASSKGGLAVGELFF
TRBV5-8	TRBJ2-1	CASSKTTGPDEQFF
TRBV2	TRBJ2-7	CASSVRGLDYEQYF
TRBV5-1	TRBJ2-7	CASTASGSYEQYF
TRBV20-1	TRBJ1-1	CSARQQGFFPAFF
TRBV5-1	TRBJ2-1	CASSAVTFYNEQFF
TRBV6-6	TRBJ2-3	CASGLSGSTDTQYF
TRBV7-3	TRBJ2-7	CASSLQDPYEQYF
TRBV27	TRBJ2-1	CASSFSPGRSYNEQFF
TRBV6-2/TRBV6-3	TRBJ1-1	CATDRTGGQNEAFF
TRBV21-1	TRBJ2-1	CASSKAPSVASGSRNEQFF
TRBV30	TRBJ2-4	CAGLGRGAAKNIQYF
TRBV14	TRBJ2-1	CASSLFGDPSYNEQFF
TRBV12-3/TRBV12-4	TRBJ2-5	CASRQRGAETQYF
TRBV29-1	TRBJ1-2	CSVDFSPGVYGYTF
TRBV20-1	TRBJ1-1	CSGTSYTEAFF
TRBV6-4	TRBJ2-1	CASSDSIGTIGEQFF
TRBV5-1	TRBJ2-5	CASSWGEYQETQYF
TRBV2	TRBJ1-2	CASSGGPLYGYTF
TRBV19	TRBJ2-6	CASLDHTGETSGVNVLTF
TRBV9	TRBJ1-2	CASSSTGYGYTF
TRBV4-1	TRBJ2-7	CASSQDWRALGEQYF